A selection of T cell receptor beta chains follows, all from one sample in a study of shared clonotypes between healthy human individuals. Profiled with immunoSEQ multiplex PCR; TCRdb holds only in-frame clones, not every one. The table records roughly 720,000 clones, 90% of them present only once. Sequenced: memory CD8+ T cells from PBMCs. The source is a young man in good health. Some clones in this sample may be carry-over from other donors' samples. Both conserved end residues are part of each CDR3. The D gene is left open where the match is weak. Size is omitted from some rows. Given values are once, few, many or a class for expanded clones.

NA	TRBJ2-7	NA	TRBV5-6	TGTGCCAGCAGCCCGAGATTTCCGACAGGTTATATTGGCTACGAGCAGTACTTC	CASSPRFPTGYIGYEQYF
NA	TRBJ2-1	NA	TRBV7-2	TGTGCCAGCAGCTTAGGTGGGCCAAATGAGCAGTTCTTC	CASSLGGPNEQFF
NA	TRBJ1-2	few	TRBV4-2	TGTGCCAGCAGCCAAGATTCCGGGATCTACACCTTC	CASSQDSGIYTF
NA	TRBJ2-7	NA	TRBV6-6	TGTGCCAGCAGTTACCTAGCGTGGGAGCAGTACTTC	CASSYLAWEQYF
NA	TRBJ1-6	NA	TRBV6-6	TGTGCCAGCAGTTACTCGTTTGATTCACCCCTCCACTTT	CASSYSFDSPLHF
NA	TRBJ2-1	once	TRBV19	TGTGCCAGTAGTATAGTTCCCGGGGCAAGCCCCTACAATGAGCAGTTCTTC	CASSIVPGASPYNEQFF
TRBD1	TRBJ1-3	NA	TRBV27	TGTGCCAGCAAGGGACAGCTGGAAACTACCATATATTTT	CASKGQLETTIYF
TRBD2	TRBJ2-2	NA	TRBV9	TGTGCCAGCAGCGTTGGCGGGGGGAACACCGGGGAGCTGTTTTTT	CASSVGGGNTGELFF
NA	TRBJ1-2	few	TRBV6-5	TGTGCCAGCAAACAGGGAGACTATGGCTACACCTTC	CASKQGDYGYTF
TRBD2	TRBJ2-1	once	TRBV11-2	TGTGCCAGCAGCTTATCTAGCGGGCGATACAATGAGCAGTTCTTC	CASSLSSGRYNEQFF
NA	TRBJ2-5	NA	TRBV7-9	TGTGCCAGCAGCTTAAATCAGGACACGCGGGAGACCCAGTACTTC	CASSLNQDTRETQYF
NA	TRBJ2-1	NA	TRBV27	TGTGCCAGCAGCCTATCGGACATGAGCTCCTACAATGAGCAGTTCTTC	CASSLSDMSSYNEQFF
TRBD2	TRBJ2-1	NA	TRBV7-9	TGTGCCAGCAGCGAACAACTAGCGGGGGTAAGGAATGAGCAGTTCTTC	CASSEQLAGVRNEQFF
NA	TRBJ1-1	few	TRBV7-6	TGTGCCAGCAGCTCCGCGGGCGCTGAAGCTTTCTTT	CASSSAGAEAFF
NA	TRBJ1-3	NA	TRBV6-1	TGTGCCAGCAGTGAGTATTGGGCCGGAAACACCATATATTTT	CASSEYWAGNTIYF
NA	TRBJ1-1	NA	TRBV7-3	TGTGCCAGCAGCGAGGGGATCTTGAACACTGAAGCTTTCTTT	CASSEGILNTEAFF
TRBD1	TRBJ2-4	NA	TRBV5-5	TGTGCCAGCAGCTTGTCTCAGGGGGATTGTAACATTCAGTACTTC	CASSLSQGDCNIQYF
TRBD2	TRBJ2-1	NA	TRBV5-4	TGCGCCAGCAGCCAAGATAGCGGGAGCGCCGGAAATGAGCAGTTCTTC	CASSQDSGSAGNEQFF
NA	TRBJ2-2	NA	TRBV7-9	TGTGCCAGCAGCCCCGAGGGAGTAGCGCGAGTGGGGGAGCTGTTTTTT	CASSPEGVARVGELFF
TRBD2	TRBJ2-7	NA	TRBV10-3	TGTGCCATCAATGATCCCGGACTAGTCGACGAGCAGTACTTC	CAINDPGLVDEQYF
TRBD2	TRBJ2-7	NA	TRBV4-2	TGTGCCAGCAGCCAAGACGTCCTAGCGGGACCGGCGGCCTACGAGCAGTACTTC	CASSQDVLAGPAAYEQYF
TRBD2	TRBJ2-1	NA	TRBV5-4	TGTGCCAGCAGTTTCTTAGCGGGAGTTAAGAATGAGCAGTTCTTC	CASSFLAGVKNEQFF
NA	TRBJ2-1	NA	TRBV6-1	TGTGCCAGCAGTGAAATAGGGGCCTTAGGCTCCTACAATGAGCAGTTCTTC	CASSEIGALGSYNEQFF
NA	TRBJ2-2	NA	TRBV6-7	TGTGCCAGCAGGTCCCACCCAAACCCCCAGGATTGCACCGGGGAGCTGTTTTTT	CASRSHPNPQDCTGELFF
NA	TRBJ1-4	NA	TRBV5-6	TGTGCCAGCAGCTTTTGGGGGGAACATGAAAAACTGTTTTTT	CASSFWGEHEKLFF
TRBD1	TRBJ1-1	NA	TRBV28	TGTGCCAGCCTCAGGGGGCTACTGAACACTGAAGCTTTCTTT	CASLRGLLNTEAFF